Listed below are T cell receptor beta chains from one sample, sequenced in a study of shared clonotypes between healthy human individuals. TCRdb's copy holds only in-frame clones and misses some; the assay was immunoSEQ multiplex PCR. This sample has hundreds of thousands of clones, with approximately 73% found just once. Sequencing was carried out using memory CD4+ T cells sorted from blood. The receptors shown here come from a woman aged 25 to 45 in good health. CDR3s include the opening cysteine and the closing phenylalanine or tryptophan.

j_call | cdr3_length | v_call | cdr3_aa
TRBJ2-7 | 15 | TRBV5-6 | CASSFGLAGGLEQYF
TRBJ1-4 | 15 | TRBV19 | CASSSLDRDNEKLFF
TRBJ2-7 | 15 | TRBV10-1 | CASSESKGTASEQYF
TRBJ1-1 | 12 | TRBV29-1 | CSVRTGGTEAFF
TRBJ2-7 | 17 | TRBV27 | CASSPPPGRGILQEQYF
TRBJ2-1 | 16 | TRBV6-4 | CASSDSGEKGYNEQFF
TRBJ1-5 | 13 | TRBV6-5 | CASSPDKRQPQHF
TRBJ1-1 | 14 | TRBV6-5 | CASSLHRGFAEAFF
TRBJ2-5 | 14 | TRBV27 | CASSLQTRRETQYF
TRBJ2-1 | 16 | TRBV4-2 | CASSQDGSLVMNEQFF